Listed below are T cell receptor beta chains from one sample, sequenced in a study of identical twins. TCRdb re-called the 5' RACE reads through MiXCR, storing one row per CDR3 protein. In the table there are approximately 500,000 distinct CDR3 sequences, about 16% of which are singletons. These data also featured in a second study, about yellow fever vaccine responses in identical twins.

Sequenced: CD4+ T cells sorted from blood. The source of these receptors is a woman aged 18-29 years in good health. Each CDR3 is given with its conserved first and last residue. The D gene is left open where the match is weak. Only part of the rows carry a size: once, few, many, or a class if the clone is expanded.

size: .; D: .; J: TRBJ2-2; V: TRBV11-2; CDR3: CASSLDLAGAGELFF; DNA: TGTGCCAGCAGCTTAGATCTTGCAGGGGCCGGGGAGCTGTTTTTT
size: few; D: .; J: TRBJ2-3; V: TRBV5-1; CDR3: CASSLVASDTQYF; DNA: TGCGCCAGCAGCTTGGTTGCATCAGATACGCAGTATTTT
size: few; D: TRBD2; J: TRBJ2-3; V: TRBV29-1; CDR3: CSGGGGRTDTQYF; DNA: TGCAGCGGGGGCGGGGGGAGGACAGATACGCAGTATTTT
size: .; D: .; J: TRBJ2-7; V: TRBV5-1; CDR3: CASSKGRSNEQYF; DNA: TGCGCCAGCAGCAAGGGCCGCTCTAACGAGCAGTACTTC
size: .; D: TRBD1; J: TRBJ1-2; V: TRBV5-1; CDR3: CASSLAGDSYGYTF; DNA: TGCGCCAGCAGCTTGGCGGGGGACAGCTATGGCTACACCTTC
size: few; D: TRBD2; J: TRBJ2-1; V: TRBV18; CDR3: CASSSGVPSYNEQFF; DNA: TGTGCCAGCTCTAGCGGGGTTCCTTCCTACAATGAGCAGTTCTTC
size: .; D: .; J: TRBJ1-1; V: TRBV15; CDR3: CATSRAAGANTEAFF; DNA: TGTGCCACCAGCAGAGCGGCAGGGGCGAACACTGAAGCTTTCTTT
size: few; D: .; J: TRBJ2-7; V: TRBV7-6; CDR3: CASSLDDRAYEQYF; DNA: TGTGCCAGCAGCTTAGATGACAGAGCCTACGAGCAGTACTTC
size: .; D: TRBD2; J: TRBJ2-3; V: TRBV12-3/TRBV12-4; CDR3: CASSSTSGGKVTQYF; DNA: TGTGCCAGCAGTTCGACTAGCGGGGGCAAGGTTACGCAGTATTTT
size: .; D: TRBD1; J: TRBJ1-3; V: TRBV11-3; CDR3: CASSSGQGEDTIYF; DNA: TGTGCCAGCAGCTCAGGACAGGGGGAGGACACCATATATTTT
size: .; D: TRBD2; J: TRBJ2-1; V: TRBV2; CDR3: CAFQRTSGYNEQFF; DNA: TGTGCCTTTCAGAGGACTAGCGGCTACAATGAGCAGTTCTTC
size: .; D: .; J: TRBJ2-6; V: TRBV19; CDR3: CASTRAIRGSGANVLTF; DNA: TGTGCCAGTACCCGGGCCATAAGGGGCTCTGGGGCCAACGTCCTGACTTTC
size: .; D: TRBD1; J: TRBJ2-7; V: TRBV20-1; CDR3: CSASVIGGIGEQYF; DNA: TGCAGTGCTAGCGTGATAGGGGGCATCGGCGAGCAGTACTTC
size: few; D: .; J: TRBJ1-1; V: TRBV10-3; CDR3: CAIRQSGDTEAFF; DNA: TGTGCCATCCGACAAAGTGGGGACACTGAAGCTTTCTTT
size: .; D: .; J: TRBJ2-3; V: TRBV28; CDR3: CASSLPSGPGRTDTQYF; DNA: TGTGCCAGCAGTTTACCCTCCGGGCCTGGGCGCACAGATACGCAGTATTTT
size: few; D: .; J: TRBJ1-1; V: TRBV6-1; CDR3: CATQTGGLKNTEAFF; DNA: TGTGCCACTCAAACTGGGGGACTCAAGAACACTGAAGCTTTCTTT
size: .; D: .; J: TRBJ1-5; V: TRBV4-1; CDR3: CASSQVRTERQPQHF; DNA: TGCGCCAGCAGCCAAGTCAGGACAGAGAGGCAGCCCCAGCATTTT
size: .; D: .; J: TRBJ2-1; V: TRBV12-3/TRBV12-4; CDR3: CASSFSVPFSYNEQFF; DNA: TGTGCCAGCAGTTTCTCGGTACCCTTCTCCTACAATGAGCAGTTCTTC
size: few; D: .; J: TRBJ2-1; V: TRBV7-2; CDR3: CASTISGGDYNEQFF; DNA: TGTGCCAGCACCATCAGTGGAGGGGATTACAATGAGCAGTTCTTC
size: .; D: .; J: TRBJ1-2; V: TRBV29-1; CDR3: CSGTAGQNYGYTF; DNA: TGCAGCGGGACAGCAGGGCAGAACTATGGCTACACCTTC